The source of this TCR beta chain is a study of blood T cell repertoires in COVID-19. J gave up 4 bases and V 8 bases, and 10 bases lay outside the gene matches. This CDR3 spans 15 amino acids. Germline values: CDR1 LNHDA, CDR2 SQIVND (reference sequence). Produced via immunoSEQ multiplex PCR; TCRdb's table is partial and in-frame only. The table includes around 400,000 clones, 75% to 90% detected once. Sequences were obtained from PBMCs or T cells enriched from blood (not recorded which). The origin of this receptor is a woman aged 45-60 years who had recovered from COVID-19. The chain joins TRBV19 to TRBJ2-1; 8 nucleotides line up with TRBD2. This chain's CDR3 is CASLTSSGTYNEQFF. The CDR3 DNA reads as TGTGCCAGTCTAACGAGTAGCGGGACATACAATGAGCAGTTCTTC.